These 21 T cell receptor beta chains were all obtained from the same sample, sequenced in a study of T cell responses to AZD1222 COVID-19 vaccine. Libraries were prepared by immunoSEQ multiplex PCR; TCRdb keeps only in-frame clonotypes and omits some of them. Among around 270,000 clones listed, 94% were seen once. Here the sequenced sample was peripheral blood, taken 28 days after the second AZD1222 dose. All receptors come from an adult who received the AZD1222 COVID-19 vaccine.

The rearrangement uses TRBV5-1 and TRBJ2-5; possible D gene TRBD2, 7 bases. The germline CDR1 and CDR2 sequences are SGHRS and YFSETQ. This CDR3 is 14 amino acids long. V was trimmed by 3 bases and J by 1 base, leaving 10 bases between them. CDR3 sequence (DNA): TGCGCCAGCAGCTACGGGGGGCTCCAAGAGACCCAGTACTTC. This translates into CASSYGGLQETQYF.

J is TRBJ1-6 and V is TRBV3-1 (or the pseudogene TRBV3-2); D is ambiguous. The V and J ends lost 3 bases and 9 bases respectively, with 6 bases between them. Per germline, CDR1 LGHDT and CDR2 YNNKEL (reference sequence). The CDR3 covers 12 residues. The CDR3 loop reads CASSQGSSPLHF. The DNA of the CDR3 is TGTGCCAGCAGCCAGGGTTCTTCACCCCTCCACTTT.

To note about this clone: At the DNA level, this CDR3 is encoded by other sequences in the same sample as well. V is TRBV28 and J is TRBJ1-6; maybe TRBD1 (6 bases). The germline V gene encodes CDR1 MDHEN and CDR2 SYDVKM. V dropped 2 bases and J dropped 6 bases, with 8 bases sitting between them. CDR3 size: 14 residues. The CDR3 loop is CASSLEGVNSPLHF. The CDR3 nucleotides read TGTGCCAGCAGTTTAGAGGGGGTTAATTCACCCCTCCACTTT.

As concerns this clone: Mismatch with germline at one junction end may stem from a read error. The chain has TRBV29-1 and TRBJ2-1; D may be TRBD1 (7 bases). This CDR3 spans 11 amino acids. CDR1 SQVTM and CDR2 ANQGSEA come from the germline V gene. CDR3 sequence (DNA): TGCAGCGTTGGGGGGGACAGAGAGCCGTTCTTC. Encoded protein: CSVGGDREPFF.

As to this clone: One junction end disagrees with the germline gene, perhaps due to a read error. The chain combines TRBV7-2 with TRBJ1-5; 7 positions match TRBD1. This CDR3 has 14 amino acids. Germline CDR1 reads SGHTA; CDR2 reads FQGNSA. CDR3 nucleotides: TGTGCCAGCAGCTTAGGACAGGGTTATCAACCCCAGCATTTT. Translated: CASSLGQGYQPQHF.

CDR3 residues: CASSHTTGPINYGYTF. The CDR3, as DNA: TGCGCCAGCAGCCACACGACAGGACCCATAAACTATGGCTACACCTTC. The chain is built from TRBV5-1 and TRBJ1-2, with TRBD1 as a possible D gene (6 bases). V was pared by 4 bases and J by 2 bases, with 18 bases between. Germline V gene sequence: CDR1 SGHRS, CDR2 YFSETQ. The CDR3 extends over 16 amino acids.

This clone was seen only a few times. J is TRBJ2-3 and V is TRBV6-4; D may be TRBD2 (6 bases). This CDR3 is built from 14 residues. The germline V and J ends were trimmed by 5 bases and 6 bases, with 15 bases remaining between them. Per the germline V gene, CDR1 is MRHNA and CDR2 is SNTAGT. The CDR3 loop is CASSSMGGEDTQYF. CDR3 coding DNA: TGTGCCAGCAGTTCAATGGGGGGAGAGGATACGCAGTATTTT.

This chain uses TRBV6-5 with TRBJ1-4; D gene ambiguous. The V and J ends lost 6 bases and 0 bases respectively, with 11 bases between them. Looked up from germline, CDR1 is MNHEY and CDR2 is SVGAGI. The CDR3 runs to 15 residues. CDR3 amino acids: CASSFSVTTNEKLFF. CDR3 DNA sequence: TGTGCCAGCAGCTTCTCCGTCACAACTAATGAAAAACTGTTTTTT.

The chain recombines TRBV19 with TRBJ2-1, with a tentative D call TRBD2 (5 bases). The CDR3 contains 13 residues. The germline CDR1 and CDR2 sequences are LNHDA and SQIVND (reference sequence). Trimming removed 5 bases at V and 6 bases at J, with 11 bases between. CDR3 amino acids: CASSVLDFNEQFF. CDR3 coding DNA: TGTGCCAGTAGTGTACTGGACTTCAATGAGCAGTTCTTC.

Concerning this clone: The same CDR3 arises from other DNA sequences in this sample as well. This chain's CDR3 is CASSESGNTEAFF. CDR3 coding DNA: TGTGCCAGCAGTGAATCGGGGAACACTGAAGCTTTCTTT. This sequence joins TRBV6-1 and TRBJ1-1, with D unclear. Trimming stripped 2 bases from V and 1 base from J, with 5 bases between. The CDR3 contains 13 residues. Germline V gene data show CDR1 as MNHNS and CDR2 as SASEGT.

V usage is TRBV7-2 and J usage is TRBJ1-3; D is unclear. The CDR3 consists of 14 residues. Germline CDR1 SGHTA, CDR2 FQGNSA. With 5 bases removed from V and 2 bases from J, the gap between germline ends came to 10 bases. The CDR3 region is CASSIGGPGNTIYF. Here the CDR3 DNA reads TGTGCCAGCAGCATCGGCGGCCCTGGAAACACCATATATTTT.

CDR3 bases: TGTGCCAGCAGCCTTCGAAGACAGGGAGGGGCTGAAGCTTTCTTT. This translates into CASSLRRQGGAEAFF. This chain uses TRBV6-5 with TRBJ1-1, with 7 bases fitting TRBD1. From germline, CDR1 is MNHEY and CDR2 SVGAGI. This CDR3 contains 15 residues. V shed 6 bases, J shed 6 bases, and the junction held 13 bases outside the gene matches.

V and J are TRBV5-1 and TRBJ2-7; a weak D match, TRBD1 (5 bases). The CDR3 covers 17 residues. In germline, CDR1 is SGHRS, CDR2 YFSETQ. V was shortened by 3 bases and J by 7 bases, with 26 bases between the two germline ends. CDR3 nucleotide sequence: TGCGCCAGCAGCTGGAACCCGCAGGGTACCCGCTCGGGTGAGCAGTACTTC. Amino acids: CASSWNPQGTRSGEQYF.

This clone was seen a single time. The chain has TRBV4-3 and TRBJ1-5; 10 nucleotides line up with TRBD1. Germline V CDR1 and CDR2: LGHNA, YSLEER. The CDR3 extends over 14 amino acids. Germline trimming cut 3 bases from V and 6 bases from J; bases unmatched to any gene: 2. DNA for the CDR3: TGCGCCAGCAGCCAGGACAGGGGGAGTCAGCCCCAGCATTTT. Amino acid sequence: CASSQDRGSQPQHF.

The chain uses TRBV19 and TRBJ1-2; D unclear. CDR1 and CDR2 from the germline V gene are LNHDA and SQIVND (reference sequence). There are 15 residues in the CDR3. The V end was cut by 1 base, the J end by 8 bases, with 17 bases between. In DNA, the CDR3 is TGTGCCAGTAGTATAGCAATCCCAGGAGAAAAAGGCTACACCTTC. The encoded protein is CASSIAIPGEKGYTF.

This chain links TRBV11-2 with TRBJ1-3, with D unresolved. The germline V gene has CDR1 SGHAT and CDR2 FQNNGV. The CDR3 loop spans 10 amino acids. The ends were cut back, 10 bases at V and 4 bases at J, with 5 bases in the middle. CDR3 loop: CATGGNTIYF. In DNA, the CDR3 is TGTGCCACCGGGGGAAACACCATATATTTT.

This clone has just a few counts. In DNA, the CDR3 is TGTGCCAGCAGCTTGGGCGGCACGAACACCGGGGAGCTGTTTTTT. Protein: CASSLGGTNTGELFF. The chain joins TRBV7-2 to TRBJ2-2, with D unclear. Germline V gives CDR1 SGHTA, CDR2 FQGNSA. Trimming pared 3 bases from V and 0 bases from J, leaving 8 bases between. This CDR3 has 15 amino acids.

The chain carries TRBV2 and TRBJ2-5; D is tentatively TRBD1 or TRBD2 (5 bases each). CDR3 length: 14 amino acids. The germline V gene has CDR1 SNHLY and CDR2 FYNNEI. The V gene lost 2 bases and the J gene lost 4 bases, with 11 bases spanning the gap. The CDR3 bases are TGTGCCAGCAGTGAATATTTGAGGGGAGAGACCCAGTACTTC. Translated: CASSEYLRGETQYF. Drawing the rest from reference TRBV2 and TRBJ2-5, the complete variable domain is EPEVTQTPSHQVTQMGQEVILRCVPISNHLYFYWYRQILGQKVEFLVSFYNNEISEKSEIFDDQFSVERPDGSNFTLKIRSTKLEDSAMYFCASSEYLRGETQYFGPGTRLLVL.

V gene TRBV19 combines with J gene TRBJ2-7; TRBD2 matches 9 bases. The CDR3 runs 16 residues. Losses at the gene ends were 1 base for V and 7 bases for J; bases not matched to a gene: 11. From germline, CDR1 is LNHDA and CDR2 SQIVND (reference sequence). CDR3 sequence (DNA): TGTGCCAGTAGTATAGCACCCAGCGGGGGGACGGATGAGCAGTACTTC. This translates into CASSIAPSGGTDEQYF.

This chain connects TRBV18 to TRBJ1-5; possible D gene TRBD1, 5 bases. Germline V gene lookup returns CDR1 KGHSH and CDR2 LQKENI. V was trimmed by 3 bases and J by 6 bases, leaving 12 bases between them. CDR3 length: 14 amino acids. CDR3 residues: CASSPARGGQPQHF. The CDR3 nucleotides are TGTGCCAGCTCACCGGCACGGGGGGGTCAGCCCCAGCATTTT. The entire variable domain, with the rest obtained from reference TRBV18 and TRBJ1-5, is as follows: NAGVMQNPRHLVRRRGQEARLRCSPMKGHSHVYWYRQLPEEGLKFMVYLQKENIIDESGMPKERFSAEFPKEGPSILRIQQVVRGDSAAYFCASSPARGGQPQHFGDGTRLSIL.

This chain connects TRBV10-3 to TRBJ1-2, with unresolved D. Germline assignment: CDR1 ENHRY and CDR2 SYGVKD. This CDR3 is built from 13 residues. The ends were cut back, 0 bases at V and 4 bases at J, with 6 bases in the middle. For the CDR3, the DNA is TGTGCCATCAGTGAGTCGCAATTCTATGGCTACACCTTC. Translated: CAISESQFYGYTF.